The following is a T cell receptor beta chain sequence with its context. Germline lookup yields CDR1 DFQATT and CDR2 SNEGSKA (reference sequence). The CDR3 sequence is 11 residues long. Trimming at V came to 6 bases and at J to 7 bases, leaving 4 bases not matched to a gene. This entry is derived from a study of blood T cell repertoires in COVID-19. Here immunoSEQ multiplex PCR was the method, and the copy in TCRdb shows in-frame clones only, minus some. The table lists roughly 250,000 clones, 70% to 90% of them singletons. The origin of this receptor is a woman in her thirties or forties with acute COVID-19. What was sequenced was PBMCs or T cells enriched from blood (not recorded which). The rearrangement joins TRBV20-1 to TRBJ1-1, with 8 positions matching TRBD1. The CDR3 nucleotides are TGCAGTGCCCGGACAGGGTTTGAAGCTTTCTTT. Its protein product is CSARTGFEAFF.